This T cell receptor beta chain was identified during a study of control samples from healthy donors and cancer patients. This CDR3 spans 14 amino acids. V lost 4 bases and J lost 2, with 11 bases in between. From germline, CDR1 is SGHTA and CDR2 FQGNSA. Data came from immunoSEQ multiplex PCR; TCRdb stores just in-frame clones and leaves some out. The sample consists of more than 95,000 clones, around 89% of them appearing once. The receptor was isolated from a man aged 60-69 years with lung cancer. Sequenced: PBMCs. The chain combines TRBV7-2 with TRBJ1-2; no definite D call. In nucleotides, the CDR3 is TGTGCCAGCAGCTCATATTCGGAGAACTATGGCTACACCTTC. This encodes CASSSYSENYGYTF.